This TCR beta chain was documented in a study of T-cell memory formation after mild COVID-19. At the level of the study: In these data, TCR clusters were largely donor specific. Study observations and caveats: Day 15 to 85 contracting clones showed balanced CD4/CD8; later expanders leaned CD4+. Pre-infection memory contained some responding clones, which suggested that cross-reactive memory had joined.

This clonotype was counted between two and nine times. Its target is not known. The 5'RACE method, run with constant-segment primers, produced TCR alpha and TCR beta cDNA libraries (carrying sample barcodes and UMIs). TCRdb used MiXCR to reprocess the 5' RACE reads, holding one entry per CDR3 protein. The data show about 82,000 distinct CDR3 sequences, about 15% seen once. The length of the CDR3 is 15 residues. Germline CDR1 and CDR2: LNHNV and YYDKDF (reference sequence). The trim removed 2 bases at V and 4 bases at J, leaving 6 bases unmatched. This sequence joins TRBV15 and TRBJ1-1; 8 bases agree with TRBD1. The sequence derives from a young man who had mild COVID-19 (a few samples of this study predate the infection). Cell type and time point are not known. Sequencing input: PBMCs or a T cell subset sorted from them (not recorded which). CDR3 in DNA: TGTGCCACCAGCAGACAGGGGGCTTATATCACTGAAGCTTTCTTT. It yields the protein CATSRQGAYITEAFF.